The T cell receptor (beta chain) described here comes from a study of cytomegalovirus exposure and HLA in healthy donors (dated by TCRdb to the late 2010s). Regarding the complete study: An earlier analysis of some 600 of the donors reported approximately 280 Gb of sequence data and 117 million unique TCR beta sequences obtained from about 180 million T cells. All discovery cohort repertoires had been generated using a single sequencing platform. A few DR-DQ haplotypes were treated as single units for association and clustering because of strong linkage in the cohort. A later analysis re-analyzed previously published TCR beta repertoires from roughly 690 donors and added high-resolution HLA genotyping to study TCR occurrence patterns. Along with the roughly 610-subject first cohort, a separate validation cohort of over 90 different subjects was used. High-throughput TCR immunosequencing, statistical association of individual TCRs with disease status, and machine learning were combined to predict cytomegalovirus infection status. Of the roughly 420 genotyped donors, 81% were placed in the genetic ancestry cluster associated with self-reported Caucasian donors. Donor age, sex, ethnicity and CMV serostatus were collected together with the repertoire data. Among roughly 400 genotyped donors of the cohort, an average of around 240,000 unique TCR beta nucleotide sequences were sequenced per donor, approximately 20% of them non-productive. The study profiled the T cell repertoires of under 850 subjects by immunosequencing and related them to cytomegalovirus serostatus. Around 300 gigabases of sequencing data and tens of millions of unique TCR sequences were included in an early release covering 550 to 650 HLA-typed donors. Both class I and class II loci were covered by HLA typing, at four-digit resolution. An earlier analysis of some 500 of the donors applied high-throughput TCR beta sequencing to assess whether each TCR beta V gene segment acted as functional or pseudogenic. Typing coverage differed by locus: A, B, C, DRB1 and DQB1 were typed in about 620-630 donors, DQA1 in about 500, DPA1 in 600 to 610, and DPB1 in just under 490. The later analysis used no new phenotypic data to find candidate immune exposures, relying instead on TCR beta sequences and their occurrence across donors. A later genetic analysis took genome-wide SNP genotypes for about three fifths of the 666 donors and used that subset as a discovery cohort. The study aimed to test whether cataloging public T cell receptors could reveal signatures of past pathogen exposure. Beyond this particular receptor, the publication reports: Linkage disequilibrium might explain the correlated functional status among segregating V segments, but an unknown experimental factor could not be excluded. HLA typing was unavailable for some donors at each locus, so association tests used only the typed subset. Most CMV-associated TCR beta chains appeared to be HLA-restricted in a later analysis, and the HLA associations seemed to be driven largely by CMV exposure. When HLA alleles, especially DR and DQ, strongly co-occurred, TCR associations were difficult to assign to individual alleles. A few of the identified cytomegalovirus-associated TCR beta chains were confirmed in vitro to be specific for cytomegalovirus antigens. For the cohort, immune exposure information was limited to CMV serostatus. The 87-base-pair reads could not distinguish some IMGT-functional V segments, including TRBV6-2 and TRBV6-3, so those segments were excluded. Only TCR beta chains were sequenced in this cohort, and the absence of alpha or paired-chain data limited detectable features. The sequencing pipeline was judged likely to have produced a cluster of highly shared sequence variants as a technical artifact. Approximately 18 rarely observed V segments, including chromosome 9 orphons, were excluded from the earlier analysis of about 500 of the donors because counts were too low. A later analysis found that HLA-associated TCR beta chains were more clonally expanded and had lower generation probabilities than equally common non-associated chains. According to a later genetic analysis, donors in an Asian-associated ancestry cluster had fewer N-insertions in productive TCRs than the approximately 630-donor mean. The classifier was reported to diagnose cytomegalovirus status with high specificity and sensitivity in both the original and validation cohorts. In an earlier analysis of 587 of the donors, most TCR beta V segments were observed in productive rearrangements about 87% or about 30% of the time, broadly matching IMGT annotations. At a false discovery rate of 0.05, a later analysis linked 15,000 to 20,000 TCR beta sequences to specific HLA alleles. Sequencing depth was assumed to be roughly uniform across donors in the presence/absence analyses, though that assumption may not hold. A later genetic analysis associated a missense DCLRE1C variant with V-gene and J-gene trimming of TCR beta chains, and an independent cohort replicated the association. A further reported finding was that TCR beta sequences accurately predicted the HLA-A and HLA-B alleles for most subjects in the first cohort. According to a later analysis, TCR association rates differed among HLA loci, with DRB1 alleles showing the most associated TCRs and HLA-C alleles showing the fewest. According to a later analysis, parvovirus B19, influenza, CMV and Epstein-Barr virus appeared linked to several top co-occurrence clusters. The study gave a list of 150 to 200 TCR beta chains associated with cytomegalovirus. According to the authors, the approach could potentially be generalized to other disease states and immunological phenotypes. While some public TCRs were present in many individuals, most TCR sequences turned up only very rarely across donors.

The cohort was made up of 500 to 850 healthy bone marrow donors. Cohort members were all nominally healthy when sampled, although unrecorded immune exposures were likely present. The donor was CMV seropositive and belonged to the group of a few hundred seropositive cohort members. A peripheral blood sample was collected from each donor, and TCR beta sequencing was performed on peripheral blood mononuclear cells. The Qiagen DNeasy Blood Extraction Kit was used to extract genomic DNA from the blood cell samples. Concerning this clone: This receptor's antigen is unknown. No per-base quality is available; no much larger clone lies one base away.

The germline V gene gives CDR1 as LGHNA and CDR2 as YNFKEQ. From its cysteine to its phenylalanine, the CDR3 spans 16 amino acids. Only the CDR3 DNA stays, 48 bases, in frame from base 1. Ends trimmed: V by 4 bases, J by 10 bases; bases unmatched to a gene: 14. The library was built by means of the immunoSEQ multiplex PCR assay. A mixture of 60 forward primers for TCR Vbeta segments and 13 reverse primers for TCR Jbeta segments was used in the multiplex PCR. The CDR3 region of rearranged TCR beta genes was amplified from genomic DNA by a multiplex PCR assay. The Illumina HiSeq System was used to sequence the amplified TCR beta libraries as 87-base-pair reads. In the paper's pipeline: A later analysis tallied 75 million to 95 million unique TCR beta chains across the 666 repertoires, and approximately 9.9 million of those chains were shared by two or more donors. To remove PCR and sequencing errors, raw reads were error-corrected and collapsed into unique sequences using a nearest-neighbor algorithm that merged closely related sequences. CDR3 sequences were aligned to IMGT reference sequences to assign V, D and J gene segments. For a sequence to be retained, a match of at least six nucleotides was required to both a V gene segment and a J gene segment. Rearrangements were classified as productive when the CDR3 lacked stop codons and remained in frame with V and J, and all other rearrangements were classified as non-productive. CDR3 was defined by IMGT convention, running from the second conserved V-encoded cysteine to the conserved J-encoded phenylalanine. Sequences without an unambiguous match to a single V gene segment were excluded from the earlier analysis of several hundred of the donors. In an earlier analysis of 587 of the donors, V segments were called functional above 56.7% productive rearrangements and were called segregating when the between-donor standard deviation exceeded 5%. A statistical classification framework was built for diagnosing cytomegalovirus status from the catalog of TCR beta chain sequences. V and J gene assignment, in a later analysis, came from comparing TCR nucleotide sequences with IMGT/GENE-DB human TR gene sequences. A later analysis assigned CDR3 sequences and most-parsimonious VDJ recombination scenarios with the TCRdist pipeline. In a later analysis, each TCR beta chain was defined by its CDR3 amino acid sequence together with its V-gene family, and reads lacking a unique V-gene family were excluded. A later analysis removed roughly 590 highly shared, low-generation-probability nucleotide sequences to deal with suspected cross-contamination and a sequencing artifact. In a later analysis, a clonal expansion index was calculated for each public chain from normalized within-repertoire ranks of inferred template counts. Generation probabilities in a later analysis came from a VDJ recombination model fitted to out-of-frame rearrangements, and those results were checked against IGoR. In a later analysis, hypergeometric tests were used to score TCR-TCR, TCR-HLA and TCR-CMV co-occurrence, with a repertoire-size bias correction applied to TCR pairs. False discovery rates were estimated in a later analysis by permuting HLA or CMV assignments 20 times. A later analysis grouped co-occurring TCRs with DBSCAN, adding TCRdist sequence similarity when clustering within HLA-allele-positive subsets. For co-occurrence clustering, repertoires with fewer than 30,000 or more than 120,000 public chains were excluded, along with five or six repertoires with anomalous nucleotide sharing. In its TCRdb copy, this immuneACCESS table keeps in-frame sequences only and misses some clones. Where compared with another copy, unresolved V genes explain less than half of these, and the others have no known cause. V and J calls and clone size come straight from that table; D and trimming were deduced from the DNA. The table for this sample lists around 150,000 clones; 79% of them were counted only once. Clones ranked in the top ten supply roughly 6.8% of the sample.

Sequenced material: PBMCs. The rearranged chain carries TRBV4-2 and TRBJ2-1; 9 middle bases align to TRBD2. This sequence was found in a man aged 35 to 55 in good health and CMV-seropositive. In nucleotides, the sequence is TGTGCCAGCAGCCTTACGGTAGCGGGAGAAGGGGGGGAGCAGTTCTTC. The encoded protein is CASSLTVAGEGGEQFF.